These 5 T cell receptor beta chains came from one sample sequenced in a study of T cell clonality in common variable immunodeficiency (dated by TCRdb to 2015 to 2017). Library generation was performed with the immunoSEQ multiplex PCR assay. This immuneACCESS table, as held by TCRdb, lists in-frame sequences with V and J called but not all clones. Of the missing ones, under half trace to an unresolved V gene in checked studies; the others have no known cause. The sample features 42,000 or so clones, and none is a singleton. Approximately 2.2% of the sample rests with the top ten. Sequenced sample: peripheral blood mononuclear cells. These receptor sequences come from a person aged 18 to 75 in good health.

This clone was seen repeatedly, ten times or more. The read comes to an end 3 residues before the CDR3 does, leaving the germline J gene to fill in the end. V gene TRBV30 combines with J gene TRBJ2-7; a possible D gene is TRBD1 (8 bases). From germline, CDR1 is GTSNPN and CDR2 SVGIG (reference sequence). Trimming took off 0 bases at V and 3 bases at J, with 24 bases between the two ends. The CDR3 loop spans 18 amino acids. The sequenced part of the CDR3 DNA is TGTGCCTGGAGTGTACGCAGGGGGCGGGCGGGAGAGGGCTACGAG. Protein product: CAWSVRRGRAGEGYE. The whole CDR3 protein reads CAWSVRRGRAGEGYEQYF.

This clone showed up many times. The CDR3 end falls 3 residues outside the read, so it is completed with the germline J gene. The chain employs TRBV6-2 or TRBV6-3 and TRBJ1-1; TRBD1 matches 7 bases. Germline V gene lookup returns CDR1 MNHEY and CDR2 SVGEGT. This CDR3 spans 16 amino acids. The J segment lost 3 bases and the V segment lost 0 bases, leaving 7 bases of the junction unmatched. This CDR3 reads CASSYSRRQGYTEAFF. CDR3 bases read: TGTGCCAGCAGTTACTCCCGACGACAGGGCTACACTGAA.

This clone appeared many times. The CDR3 is cut off 3 residues early in the read; its end comes from the germline J gene. This chain connects TRBV7-3 to TRBJ2-3; 9 nucleotides agree with TRBD2. Looked up from germline, CDR1 is SGHTA and CDR2 is FQGTGA. This CDR3 comprises 17 residues. With V trimmed by 5 bases and J by 4 bases, 13 bases remained unmatched. The CDR3 sequence: CASSPTLIAGGADTQYF. CDR3 bases read: TGTGCCAGCAGCCCAACCCTGATCGCGGGGGGGGCAGATACG.

The table lists this clone with many counts. The read ends 3 residues early relative to the CDR3; the germline J gene fills the gap. This sequence joins TRBV5-4 and TRBJ1-1, with a possible D match to TRBD1 (6 bases). CDR3 size: 15 residues. Trimming cost V 0 bases and J 4 bases, with 13 bases left between them. Germline values: CDR1 SGHNT, CDR2 YYREEE (reference sequence). This CDR3 reads CASSLAGESATEAFF. CDR3 DNA, as far as it was read: TGTGCCAGCAGCTTGGCAGGGGAGTCGGCCACTGAA.

This clone was observed at least ten times. Coverage ceases 3 residues before the CDR3 finishes, and the germline J gene fills in the end. This chain joins TRBV7-2 and TRBJ2-7, with 9 bases aligning to TRBD1. The CDR3 has 14 amino acids. Germline lookup yields CDR1 SGHTA and CDR2 FQGNSA. The ends lost 0 bases at V and 5 bases at J; junction bases unmatched: 2. The DNA read from the CDR3 is TGTGCCAGCAGCTTAGCCGGGACAGGGAACGAG. Translation: CASSLAGTGNE. The full CDR3 is CASSLAGTGNEQYF.